This TCR beta chain was retrieved from a study of T-cell memory formation after mild COVID-19. As for the study in general: Largely, TCR clusters stayed within a single donor.

The CDR3 totals 16 residues. V was shortened by 4 bases and J by 3 bases, with 19 bases between the two germline ends. Per germline, CDR1 SQVTM and CDR2 ANQGSEA. This clonotype was seen only a few times. Its antigen remains unknown. TCRdb passed the 5' RACE reads through MiXCR, listing each CDR3 protein once. The repertoire holds 300,000 to 400,000 distinct CDR3 sequences, 10% to 15% seen once, with 20% to 25% in the top ten. Study results and limitations: Clones that contracted from day 15 to 85 had balanced CD4/CD8; later expanders were CD4+ biased.

The chain recombines TRBV29-1 with TRBJ2-4; D is possibly TRBD2 (6 bases). This sequence originates from a man between 18 and 29 years old who had mild COVID-19 (a few samples of this study predate the infection). Cell type and time point are not known. Sequenced sample: PBMCs or a T cell subset sorted from them (not recorded which). The CDR3 loop reads CSVVEEGELFKNIQYF. DNA for the CDR3: TGCAGCGTTGTGGAGGAGGGTGAACTCTTCAAAAACATTCAGTACTTC.